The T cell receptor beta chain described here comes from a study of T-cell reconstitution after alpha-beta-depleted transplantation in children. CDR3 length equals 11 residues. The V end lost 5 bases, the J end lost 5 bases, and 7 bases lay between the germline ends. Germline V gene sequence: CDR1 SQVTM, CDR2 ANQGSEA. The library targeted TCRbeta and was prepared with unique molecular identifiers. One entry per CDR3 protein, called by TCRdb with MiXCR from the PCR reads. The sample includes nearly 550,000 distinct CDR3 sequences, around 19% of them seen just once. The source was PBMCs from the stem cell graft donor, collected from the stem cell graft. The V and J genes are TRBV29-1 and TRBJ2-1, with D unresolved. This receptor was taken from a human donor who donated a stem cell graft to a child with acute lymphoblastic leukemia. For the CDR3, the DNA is TGCAGCGTTCAACCTAACAATGAGCAGTTCTTC. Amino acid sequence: CSVQPNNEQFF.